The following is a T cell receptor beta chain sequence with its context. Its antigen is currently unknown. CDR3 length: 14 residues. The germline V gene has CDR1 SGHAT and CDR2 FQNNGV. V was pared by 7 bases and J by 6 bases, with 16 bases between. A primer matching the constant region was used to make TCR beta cDNA from 500 to 650 ng of total RNA. Construction of TCR beta libraries relied on three successive nested multiplex PCR rounds employing slightly modified ARM-PCR. TRBV1-TRBV30 forward primers paired with a C-beta reverse primer drove the first two PCR rounds, about 10 cycles each. A single record per CDR3 protein comes from TCRdb applying MiXCR to the multiplex PCR reads. The sample has 100,000 or so distinct CDR3 sequences; more than 65% are singletons. The source of the sample is a study of tumor-infiltrating lymphocytes in primary liver carcinoma. From unsorted bulk tissue weighing about 20-32 mg, DNA and RNA were co-extracted.

Study conclusions and caveats: Tumor-adjacent and tumor-blood pairs shared less of their repertoires than tumor region pairs shared.

The sequenced sample was liver tumor tissue from sampling region 5. Subset denoted: tumor region T5, tumor centre. The TCR sequence derives from a woman aged 55-70 years with primary liver carcinoma and hepatitis B virus infection. The chain carries TRBV11-2 and TRBJ2-1; D call uncertain. CDR3 protein: CASNIERTSNEQFF. For the CDR3, the DNA is TGTGCCAGCAACATAGAACGGACGAGCAATGAGCAGTTCTTC.